The following is a T cell receptor (beta chain) sequence with its context. This clone has at least ten counts. No antigen is known for it. There are no base qualities to consult, and no much larger clone falls within one base. Library generation was performed with PCR. This sample was sequenced with an Illumina HiSeq 4000. High-throughput sequencing was used to profile the CDR3 region of the TCR beta-chain in every patient. As for the original processing: CDR3 differences across clinicopathological groups were used to build a classifier for discriminating distant-metastatic papillary thyroid cancer patients. The Shannon index was used to assess repertoire diversity, and the Morisita-Horn index was used to assess tumor-blood repertoire similarity. In-frame beta chains were kept once TCRdb had trimmed the public reads at Q25 with fastp and called clones with MiXCR. TCRdb's processing, not the study's, gives the V and J calls here. Within this sample are approximately 90,000 clones, with approximately 9% of them counted one time only. The top ten constitute approximately 8.8% of the sample.

This sample is drawn from a study of metastatic and nonmetastatic thyroid tumors (dated by TCRdb to 2019 to 2021). Turning to the overall study: The researchers compared repertoires between peripheral blood samples and tumor or nodule tissue samples from patients with malignant or benign thyroid disease.

No treatment had been received by any patient before thyroid surgery. Patient clinical samples collected from the early 2010s to the late 2010s were retrospectively analysed using T-cell receptor beta sequencing. The CDR3 measures 13 amino acids from cysteine to phenylalanine. Kept here is only the CDR3 DNA, which spans 39 bases and is read in frame from base 1. The V and J ends are trimmed by 7 bases and 1 base, leaving 10 bases between them. CDR1 and CDR2 were assigned from the germline V gene as SGHTA and FQGTGA. Here is what the overall study found, with its caveats: In both blood and tumor samples, malignant tumors were reported to have significantly higher TCR beta diversity than benign nodules.

The sequence was obtained from a female donor with papillary thyroid cancer or a benign thyroid nodule (not recorded which). Some clones in this sample may be carry-over from other donors' samples. The V and J genes are TRBV7-3 and TRBJ1-1; confidence is insufficient to name the D gene. Sequenced sample: blood. The DNA is TGTGCCAGCACCCTCTCGCGGAACACTGAAGCTTTCTTT. This sequence encodes CASTLSRNTEAFF.